The 23 T cell receptor beta chains below were found in one sample sequenced in a study of regulatory T cells in long-lasting Graves disease. Arm-PCR with iRepertoire HTBI primers amplified the CDR3 regions for these TCR beta libraries. TCRdb reprocessed the multiplex PCR reads via MiXCR and lists one record per CDR3 protein. Of 540,000 or so distinct CDR3 sequences in the sample, less than 15% were seen once. Specified time point: newly diagnosed GD, antithyroid drugs for less than 3 months. Preparation of the TCR library used RNA extracted from PBMCs. A further study also used this sample, focusing on T cells in Graves' hyperthyroidism and ophthalmopathy.

The sequencing used peripheral blood mononuclear cells (PBMCs), collected at new diagnosis, from a patient treated with antithyroid drugs. These receptors were taken from a man aged 25 to 40 with Graves disease.

Comment on this clonotype: A far larger clone is a single base away, which makes a read error likely. The chain has TRBV2 and TRBJ2-7, with D maybe TRBD1 (8 bases). The CDR3 is made up of 15 amino acids. With 1 base removed from V and 7 bases from J, the gap between germline ends came to 17 bases. CDR1 SNHLY and CDR2 FYNNEI come from the germline V gene. CDR3 region: CASSEDRGGYNEQYF. CDR3 in DNA: TGTGCCAGCAGTGAAGACAGGGGGGGCTACAATGAGCAGTACTTC.

This clonotype showed up many times. This sequence joins TRBV5-1 and TRBJ2-6; TRBD2 is a possible D gene (6 bases). Germline V CDR1 and CDR2: SGHRS, YFSETQ. Trimming shortened V by 2 bases and J by 2 bases, and 11 bases separated the two germline ends. CDR3 length equals 16 residues. The DNA of the CDR3 is TGCGCCAGCAGCTTAGGCGGGACCACTGGGGCCAACGTCCTGACTTTC. Translating gives CASSLGGTTGANVLTF.

The V gene is TRBV20-1, the J gene TRBJ1-4; D is possibly TRBD1 (6 bases). Germline CDR1 and CDR2: DFQATT and SNEGSKA (reference sequence). The CDR3 is 14 amino acids. Trimming left V 5 bases short and J 8 bases short, with 18 bases between. This CDR3 reads CSARPGHRGEKLFF. DNA for the CDR3: TGCAGTGCTCGCCCGGGACATAGAGGGGAAAAACTGTTTTTT.

This clonotype was observed at least ten times. The chain carries TRBV6-5 and TRBJ2-1; TRBD2 agrees at 16 bases. Germline CDR1 and CDR2: MNHEY and SVGAGI. This CDR3 is 20 amino acids long. Germline trimming cut 0 bases from V and 7 bases from J; bases unmatched to any gene: 12. CDR3 sequence (DNA): TGTGCCAGCAGTTACTCGAAGGGTGGGACTAGCGGGAGGGCCAGGAATGAGCAGTTCTTC. It is translated as CASSYSKGGTSGRARNEQFF.

The chain employs TRBV6-1 and TRBJ2-2, with TRBD1 as a possible D gene (5 bases). Trimming removed 6 bases from V and 6 bases from J, with 8 bases in between. In germline, CDR1 is MNHNS, CDR2 SASEGT. The CDR3 has 12 amino acids. In DNA form, the CDR3 reads TGTGCCAGCAGAATGACAGCCGGGGAGCTGTTTTTT. It specifies CASRMTAGELFF.

CDR3 loop: CASSPDKVSGSSEQFF. CDR3 nucleotides: TGTGCCAGCAGCCCCGACAAGGTCTCCGGGAGTAGTGAGCAGTTCTTC. V gene TRBV3-1 combines with J gene TRBJ2-1; TRBD2 might be the D (6 bases). Germline V lookup: CDR1 LGHDT, CDR2 YNNKEL (reference sequence). This CDR3 region has 16 residues. With 4 bases removed from V and 9 bases from J, the gap between germline ends came to 22 bases.

This clonotype has only one observation. The CDR3 bases are TGTGCCACCAGTGAAGAGGGGCACCGGGAGCTGTTTTTT. It encodes CATSEEGHRELFF. The rearrangement uses TRBV24-1 and TRBJ2-2, with D perhaps TRBD1 or TRBD2 (5 bases each). Germline values: CDR1 KGHDR, CDR2 SFDVKD. CDR3 length: 13 amino acids. V was clipped by 4 bases and J by 9 bases, with 11 bases between them.

This clonotype was observed many times. CDR3 DNA sequence: TGCAGTGCTCTTAAAGCGGGGGTCCAAGAGACCCAGTACTTC. Translating gives CSALKAGVQETQYF. The J gene is TRBJ2-5, the V gene TRBV20-1; TRBD2 agrees at 8 bases. V shed 5 bases, J shed 1 base, and the junction held 6 bases outside the gene matches. This CDR3 contains 14 residues. Germline V gene data show CDR1 as DFQATT and CDR2 as SNEGSKA (reference sequence).

This clonotype was seen ten or more times. The rearrangement links TRBV6-1 to TRBJ2-5; TRBD2 matches at 12 bases. The CDR3 sequence is 16 residues long. Germline V gives CDR1 MNHNS, CDR2 SASEGT. Trimming at V came to 6 bases and at J to 5 bases, leaving 10 bases not matched to a gene. The CDR3 DNA sequence: TGTGCCAGCAGACTGACTAGCGGGAGCTTCTGGGAGACCCAGTACTTC. This codes for CASRLTSGSFWETQYF.

A few counts support this clonotype. This chain uses TRBV6-1 with TRBJ1-1; unclear D gene. Germline V gives CDR1 MNHNS, CDR2 SASEGT. The V end lost 7 bases, the J end lost 1 base, and 13 bases lay between the germline ends. The length of the CDR3 is 14 residues. CDR3 sequence: CASTLSWGNTEAFF. In nucleotides, the CDR3 is TGTGCCAGCACCCTTTCCTGGGGGAACACTGAAGCTTTCTTT.

This clonotype has at least ten counts. The CDR3 here is CASSLNGGEGQPQHF. In nucleotides, the CDR3 is TGTGCCAGCTCTCTCAACGGGGGCGAGGGTCAGCCCCAGCATTTT. The rearrangement joins TRBV18 to TRBJ1-5, with D maybe TRBD1 (6 bases). V lost 6 bases to trimming and J lost 6 bases, with 18 bases between them. Germline V gene sequence: CDR1 KGHSH, CDR2 LQKENI. This CDR3 spans 15 amino acids.

V and J are TRBV7-9 and TRBJ1-4; unclear D gene. CDR3 length: 15 amino acids. V lost 5 bases, J lost 0 bases, and 10 bases lay in between. Germline CDR1 reads SEHNR; CDR2 reads FQNEAQ (reference sequence). In nucleotides, the CDR3 is TGTGCCAGCAGCCCCGCCGGGACAACTAATGAAAAACTGTTTTTT. Translation gives CASSPAGTTNEKLFF.

As concerns this clonotype: This may stem from a read error, because a much larger clone lies one nucleotide away. The chain joins TRBV11-2 to TRBJ2-2; weak D call: TRBD2 (6 bases). The germline V and J ends were trimmed by 4 bases and 4 bases, with 13 bases remaining between them. The germline CDR1 and CDR2 sequences are SGHAT and FQNNGV. The CDR3 totals 15 residues. CDR3 amino acids: CASSWKHSGTGELFF. The CDR3 region has the DNA TGTGCCAGCAGCTGGAAGCATAGCGGCACCGGGGAGCTGTTTTTT.

The V and J genes are TRBV30 and TRBJ2-7; possibly TRBD1 or TRBD2 for D (6 bases each). Germline V gene sequence: CDR1 GTSNPN, CDR2 SVGIG (reference sequence). The CDR3 totals 14 residues. Trimming stripped 3 bases from V and 5 bases from J, with 17 bases between. The DNA of the CDR3 is TGTGCCTGGAGGGGGTTGGGGGCGGGGAACGAGCAGTACTTC. Its translation: CAWRGLGAGNEQYF.

In its sample, this clonotype was seen many times. The V gene is TRBV7-8, the J gene TRBJ2-7, with D unresolved. Germline CDR1 is SGHVS and CDR2 is FQNEAQ. The CDR3 totals 12 residues. The ends were cut back, 1 base at V and 6 bases at J, with 7 bases in the middle. The CDR3, as DNA: TGTGCCAGCAGCTTAGATGGCCGCGAGCAGTACTTC. Translated: CASSLDGREQYF.

Comments on this clonotype: This probably arose from a read error, given a far larger clone one base away. This chain joins TRBV28 and TRBJ2-5; 11 bases align to TRBD1. The J call is uncertain, as TRBJ2-1 better fits the DNA end. Germline V gives CDR1 MDHEN, CDR2 SYDVKM. This CDR3 has 17 amino acids. This CDR3 reads CASSLRRGQGAYNEQFF. As DNA, the CDR3 is TGTGCCAGCAGTTTACGGAGGGGACAGGGGGCCTACAATGAGCAGTTCTTC.

The table lists this clonotype with many counts. The chain has TRBV7-2 and TRBJ2-3, with 10 positions matching TRBD2. The V and J ends lost 5 bases and 3 bases, in that order; junction bases with no gene match: 11. This CDR3 is built from 17 residues. CDR1 is SGHTA, CDR2 FQGNSA, per germline. CDR3 sequence reads: CASSHDIAGGATDTQYF. The CDR3 DNA reads TGTGCCAGCAGCCATGACATAGCGGGAGGAGCGACAGATACGCAGTATTTT. Filled out from reference TRBV7-2 and TRBJ2-3, the complete variable domain reads GAGVSQSPSNKVTEKGKDVELRCDPISGHTALYWYRQSLGQGLEFLIYFQGNSAPDKSGLPSDRFSAERTGGSVSTLTIQRTQQEDSAVYLCASSHDIAGGATDTQYFGPGTRLTVL.

This sequence joins TRBV13 and TRBJ2-2; no reliable D call. Germline-derived CDR1 and CDR2 are PRHDT and FYEKMQ (reference sequence). V was clipped by 8 bases and J by 4 bases, with 11 bases between them. CDR3 length: 13 residues. The CDR3 spells CASRVEGTGELFF. The CDR3 DNA is TGTGCCAGCCGGGTAGAAGGCACCGGGGAGCTGTTTTTT.

Many counts were recorded for this clonotype. This chain links TRBV3-1 with TRBJ2-5; 7 bases line up with TRBD1. Germline CDR1 is LGHDT and CDR2 is YNNKEL (reference sequence). CDR3 length: 17 residues. Unmatched junction bases numbered 12, after V lost 4 bases and J lost 1 base. Here the CDR3 reads CASSLASGTVVQETQYF. DNA for the CDR3: TGTGCCAGCAGCCTCGCATCCGGGACAGTAGTCCAAGAGACCCAGTACTTC.

This clonotype was counted many times. The V and J genes are TRBV5-1 and TRBJ1-4; 9 nucleotides agree with TRBD1. Trimming took 4 bases from V and 5 from J; bases not matched to a gene: 3. The CDR3 is 14 amino acids. The germline V gene encodes CDR1 SGHRS and CDR2 YFSETQ. DNA of the CDR3: TGCGCCAGCAGCGCGGGACAGGGAAATGAAAAACTGTTTTTT. Translation: CASSAGQGNEKLFF.

The gene calls are TRBV29-1 and TRBJ2-3; 9 positions agree with TRBD2. CDR1 and CDR2 (germline): SQVTM, ANQGSEA. With 1 base clipped from V and 0 bases from J, the junction kept 2 bases outside the gene matches. This CDR3 has 15 amino acids. In DNA, the CDR3 is TGCAGCGTTGAAGGCGGGAGGGCTAGCACAGATACGCAGTATTTT. This gives the protein CSVEGGRASTDTQYF.

This clonotype has ten or more counts. The genes are TRBV20-1 and TRBJ2-1; TRBD2 agrees at 7 bases. J was trimmed by 1 base and V by 1 base; bases with no gene match: 4. Germline V gene sequence: CDR1 DFQATT, CDR2 SNEGSKA (reference sequence). The CDR3 is 15 residues long. In nucleotides, the CDR3 is TGCAGTGCTAGAGTGGAGGGAGGGTCCTACAATGAGCAGTTCTTC. It encodes CSARVEGGSYNEQFF.

This clonotype was observed at least ten times. The chain joins TRBV2 to TRBJ2-3, with TRBD2 matching over 7 bases. This CDR3 comprises 13 residues. V lost 10 bases and J lost 0; bases outside the gene matches: 4. The germline CDR1 and CDR2 sequences are SNHLY and FYNNEI. In nucleotides, the CDR3 is TGTGCCATGCTAGCGGTGAGCACAGATACGCAGTATTTT. This translates into CAMLAVSTDTQYF.